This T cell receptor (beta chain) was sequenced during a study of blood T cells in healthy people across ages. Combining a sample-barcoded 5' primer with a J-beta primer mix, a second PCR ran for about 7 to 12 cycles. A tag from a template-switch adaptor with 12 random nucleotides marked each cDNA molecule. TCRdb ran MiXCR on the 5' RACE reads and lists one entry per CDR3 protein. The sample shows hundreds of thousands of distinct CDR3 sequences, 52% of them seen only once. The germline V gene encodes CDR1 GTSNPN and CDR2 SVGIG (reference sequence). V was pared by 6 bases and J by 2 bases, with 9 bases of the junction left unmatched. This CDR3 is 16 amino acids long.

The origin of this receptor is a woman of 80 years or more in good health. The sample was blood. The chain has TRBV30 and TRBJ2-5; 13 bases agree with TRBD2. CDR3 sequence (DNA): TGTGCCTGTACTCACCCGGGACTAGCGGGGCAAGAGACCCAGTACTTC. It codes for CACTHPGLAGQETQYF.